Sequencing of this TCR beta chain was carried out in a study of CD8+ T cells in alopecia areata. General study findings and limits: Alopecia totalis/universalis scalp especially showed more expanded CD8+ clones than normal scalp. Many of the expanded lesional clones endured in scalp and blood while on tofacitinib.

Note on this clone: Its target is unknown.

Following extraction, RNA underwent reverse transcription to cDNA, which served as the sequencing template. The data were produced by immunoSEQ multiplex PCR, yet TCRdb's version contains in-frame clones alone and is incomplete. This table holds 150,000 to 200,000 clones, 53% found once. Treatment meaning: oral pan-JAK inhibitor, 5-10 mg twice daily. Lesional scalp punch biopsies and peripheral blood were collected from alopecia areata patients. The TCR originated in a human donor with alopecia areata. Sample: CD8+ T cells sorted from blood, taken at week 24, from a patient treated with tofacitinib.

The CDR3 region has the DNA TGCGCCAGCACCCGAGCGGGGTACGACACCGGGGAGCTGTTTTTT. The encoded protein is CASTRAGYDTGELFF. The rearrangement links TRBV5-1 to TRBJ2-2; 7 bases are shared with TRBD2. CDR3 length: 15 residues. With V trimmed by 6 bases and J by 3 bases, 8 bases remained unmatched. Germline CDR1 SGHRS, CDR2 YFSETQ.